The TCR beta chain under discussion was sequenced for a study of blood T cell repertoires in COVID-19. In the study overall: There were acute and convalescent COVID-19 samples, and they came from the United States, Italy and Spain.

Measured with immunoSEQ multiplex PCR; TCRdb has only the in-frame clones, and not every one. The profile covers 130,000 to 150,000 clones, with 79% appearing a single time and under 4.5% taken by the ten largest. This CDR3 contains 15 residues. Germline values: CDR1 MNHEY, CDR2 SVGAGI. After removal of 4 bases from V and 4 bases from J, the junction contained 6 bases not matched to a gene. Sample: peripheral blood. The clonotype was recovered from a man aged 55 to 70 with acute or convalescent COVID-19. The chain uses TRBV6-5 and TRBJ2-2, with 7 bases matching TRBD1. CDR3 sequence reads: CASSLDRRATGELFF. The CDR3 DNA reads TGTGCCAGCAGTTTGGACAGGCGCGCCACCGGGGAGCTGTTTTTT.